The 21 T cell receptor beta chains below were found in one sample sequenced in a study of T cells after posttransplantation cyclophosphamide. Libraries were prepared by immunoSEQ multiplex PCR; TCRdb keeps only in-frame clonotypes and omits some of them. The specimen gives tens of thousands of clones without singletons; the ten biggest hold roughly 2.4%. Material for sequencing was PBMCs. These receptors originate from a man between 40 and 49 years old in good health, CMV-negative, and a related stem cell transplant donor.

The table lists this clone with many counts. V and J are TRBV4-2 and TRBJ2-3; 9 positions match TRBD2. Germline values: CDR1 LGHNA, CDR2 YNFKEQ. V trimming: 1 base; J trimming: 4 bases; junction bases outside the gene matches: 9. The CDR3 loop spans 17 amino acids. Here the CDR3 reads CASSQAASGAKSDTQYF. DNA of the CDR3: TGTGCCAGCAGCCAAGCGGCTAGCGGGGCCAAGTCAGATACGCAGTATTTT.

This clone was observed many times. The chain links TRBV28 to TRBJ1-5; TRBD1 is a possible D gene (6 bases). This CDR3 is built from 13 residues. The V and J ends lost 4 bases and 6 bases respectively, with 10 bases between them. Germline V lookup: CDR1 MDHEN, CDR2 SYDVKM. This chain's CDR3 is CASSSTGFQPQHF. The CDR3 nucleotides read TGTGCCAGCAGTTCAACAGGGTTTCAGCCCCAGCATTTT.

Ten or more counts support this clone. The rearrangement uses TRBV19 and TRBJ1-1; TRBD1 might be the D (5 bases). This CDR3 contains 14 residues. Germline V gives CDR1 LNHDA, CDR2 SQIVND (reference sequence). V was clipped by 3 bases and J by 4 bases, with 12 bases between them. The CDR3 coding sequence is TGTGCCAGTAGTATTCAGGGTAGAGGCACTGAAGCTTTCTTT. It translates to CASSIQGRGTEAFF.

This clone was seen only a few times. The rearrangement joins TRBV9 to TRBJ2-3; 9 nucleotides align to TRBD1. The J segment lost 4 bases and the V segment lost 4 bases, leaving 7 bases of the junction unmatched. The CDR3 loop spans 15 amino acids. CDR1 and CDR2 from the germline V gene are SGDLS and YYNGEE. This CDR3 reads CASSPRTGEADTQYF. In DNA form, the CDR3 reads TGTGCCAGCAGCCCTCGGACAGGGGAGGCAGATACGCAGTATTTT.

This clone was seen ten or more times. The CDR3 region has the DNA TGCGCCAGCAGTGAAACACCGAACACTGAAGCTTTCTTT. Translating it yields CASSETPNTEAFF. The V gene is TRBV10-2, the J gene TRBJ1-1, with D unclear. CDR1 and CDR2 (germline): WSHSY, SAAADI. The V end was cut by 3 bases, the J end by 1 base, with 6 bases between. The CDR3 loop spans 13 amino acids.

Many counts were recorded for this clone. This sequence joins TRBV7-9 and TRBJ2-2; a weak D match, TRBD1 (5 bases). V was pared by 7 bases and J by 3 bases, with 15 bases between. Germline V lookup: CDR1 SEHNR, CDR2 FQNEAQ (reference sequence). This CDR3 is 15 amino acids long. The CDR3, as DNA: TGTGCCAGCACCTTTTCCAGGGCGGACACCGGGGAGCTGTTTTTT. Encoded protein: CASTFSRADTGELFF.

This clone was counted many times. The chain couples TRBV13 to TRBJ2-3; D might be TRBD1 (7 bases). The length of the CDR3 is 20 residues. V lost 5 bases and J 0 bases, leaving 27 bases between the germline ends. In germline, CDR1 is PRHDT, CDR2 FYEKMQ (reference sequence). The CDR3 sequence is CASSEMLAGQIKTSTDTQYF. CDR3 DNA sequence: TGTGCCAGCAGCGAAATGCTCGCGGGACAGATAAAAACTAGCACAGATACGCAGTATTTT.

This clone was seen repeatedly, ten times or more. The chain is built from TRBV5-8 and TRBJ2-1; 12 bases are a match to TRBD2. Germline loops: CDR1 SGHTS, CDR2 YDEGEE. This CDR3 has 15 amino acids. Trimming removed 4 bases from V and 8 bases from J; junction bases left unmatched: 7. The CDR3 protein is CASSILAGGPDEQFF. Written as DNA, the CDR3 is TGTGCCAGCAGCATCCTAGCGGGAGGGCCCGATGAGCAGTTCTTC.

In this sample, this clone turned up many times. CDR3 DNA sequence: TGTGCCAGCACCCCTGGGGACAGGGTAAATGAAAAACTGTTTTTT. Its protein product is CASTPGDRVNEKLFF. This sequence joins TRBV27 and TRBJ1-4; 9 bases map to TRBD1. From germline, CDR1 is MNHEY and CDR2 SMNVEV (reference sequence). V gave up 7 bases and J gave up 5 bases; unmatched junction bases: 8. The CDR3 sequence is 15 residues long. The full variable domain, rest sourced from reference TRBV27 and TRBJ1-4, is EAQVTQNPRYLITVTGKKLTVTCSQNMNHEYMSWYRQDPGLGLRQIYYSMNVEVTDKGDVPEGYKVSRKEKRNFPLILESPSPNQTSLYFCASTPGDRVNEKLFFGSGTQLSVL.

This clone came up many times. The genes are TRBV6-5 and TRBJ2-7; D is uncertain. CDR3 length: 14 amino acids. Germline CDR1 and CDR2: MNHEY and SVGAGI. Trimming pared 3 bases from V and 2 bases from J, leaving 11 bases between. CDR3 protein: CASSYLGTTYEQYF. CDR3 in DNA: TGTGCCAGCAGTTATCTGGGTACTACCTACGAGCAGTACTTC.

This clone was observed many times. The V gene is TRBV5-4, the J gene TRBJ1-1, with a possible D match to TRBD1 (5 bases). Germline V gene sequence: CDR1 SGHNT, CDR2 YYREEE (reference sequence). The CDR3 covers 13 residues. The ends were cut back, 0 bases at V and 2 bases at J, with 5 bases in the middle. The CDR3, as DNA: TGTGCCAGCAGCTTGGGGGGCAACACTGAAGCTTTCTTT. It translates to CASSLGGNTEAFF.

Many counts were recorded for this clone. This sequence joins TRBV28 and TRBJ2-7, with D perhaps TRBD1 (6 bases). Germline assignment: CDR1 MDHEN and CDR2 SYDVKM. The CDR3 runs 14 residues. V was cut by 7 bases and J by 0 bases, with 13 bases left in between. As DNA, the CDR3 is TGTGCCAGCACCTCTGAAGGGGGCTCCTACGAGCAGTACTTC. Protein sequence: CASTSEGGSYEQYF.

This clone was detected many times. This chain links TRBV5-1 with TRBJ1-5, with no clear D. The V gene's germline CDR1 is SGHRS and CDR2 YFSETQ. This CDR3 spans 11 amino acids. Trimming removed 4 bases at V and 12 bases at J, with 11 bases between. The CDR3: CASSPQRRQHF. The CDR3 nucleotides read TGCGCCAGCAGCCCACAGAGACGCCAGCATTTT.

This clone has at least ten counts. The chain couples TRBV5-4 to TRBJ2-1; 7 positions agree with TRBD2. The V segment lost 1 base and the J segment 3 bases; nucleotides outside the gene matches: 10. The CDR3 extends over 17 amino acids. Germline assignment: CDR1 SGHNT and CDR2 YYREEE (reference sequence). CDR3 in amino acids: CASSLPASGRDYNEQFF. CDR3 nucleotides: TGTGCCAGCAGCTTGCCTGCCTCAGGGAGGGACTACAATGAGCAGTTCTTC.

Ten or more counts support this clone. The J gene is TRBJ2-7, the V gene TRBV5-1; no firm D call. This CDR3 spans 12 amino acids. Trimming took 3 bases from V and 0 from J, leaving 4 bases between them. Germline loops: CDR1 SGHRS, CDR2 YFSETQ. Written as DNA, the CDR3 is TGCGCCAGCAGCTCCAGCTCCTACGAGCAGTACTTC. Its protein is CASSSSSYEQYF.

This clone appeared many times. The chain links TRBV27 to TRBJ1-2, with TRBD1 matching 8 bases. This CDR3 has 15 amino acids. Per germline, CDR1 MNHEY and CDR2 SMNVEV (reference sequence). V lost 3 bases, J lost 3 bases, and 6 bases stayed unmatched. The CDR3 DNA follows: TGTGCCAGCAGTTTCGGACAGGGATGGGACTATGGCTACACCTTC. This codes for CASSFGQGWDYGYTF.

This clone was seen repeatedly, ten times or more. The chain combines TRBV27 with TRBJ2-1; TRBD2 matches 7 bases. This CDR3 is built from 19 residues. Trimming took 6 bases from V and 0 from J; bases not matched to a gene: 17. Germline V gives CDR1 MNHEY, CDR2 SMNVEV (reference sequence). CDR3 nucleotides: TGTGCCAGCAGGCCCTTAGACTATCGCGGGAGTCGCTCCTACAATGAGCAGTTCTTC. Translating gives CASRPLDYRGSRSYNEQFF.

Ten or more counts support this clone. V gene TRBV4-3 combines with J gene TRBJ2-5, with TRBD2 matching over 7 bases. After removal of 6 bases from V and 5 bases from J, the junction contained 12 bases not matched to a gene. The CDR3 covers 15 residues. CDR1 is LGHNA and CDR2 is YSLEER in the germline V gene. DNA of the CDR3: TGCGCCAGCAGTCTGACTAGCACCGCCCGGGAGACCCAGTACTTC. It translates to CASSLTSTARETQYF.

This clone was seen at least ten times. The chain has TRBV10-3 and TRBJ2-3, with no clear D. CDR1 ENHRY and CDR2 SYGVKD come from the germline V gene. Trimming removed 3 bases at V and 3 bases at J, with 16 bases between. This CDR3 has 16 residues. The CDR3 is CAISDHGLVPTDTQYF. The CDR3 DNA reads as TGTGCCATCAGTGACCACGGCCTAGTCCCAACAGATACGCAGTATTTT.

This clone was observed at least ten times. J is TRBJ2-7 and V is TRBV5-6, with 7 bases lining up with TRBD2. From germline, CDR1 is SGHDT and CDR2 YYEEEE. The CDR3 runs 16 residues. The V segment lost 0 bases and the J segment 3 bases; nucleotides outside the gene matches: 9. In nucleotides, the CDR3 is TGTGCCAGCAGCTTGGGAGCGGGACTCACATACTACGAGCAGTACTTC. Translated: CASSLGAGLTYYEQYF.

This clone was counted many times. The chain carries TRBV28 and TRBJ2-7, with 10 positions matching TRBD2. CDR1 is MDHEN, CDR2 SYDVKM, per germline. With 6 bases clipped from V and 2 bases from J, the junction kept 19 bases outside the gene matches. This CDR3 is built from 19 residues. The CDR3 loop is CASRSIGGTSDTGPYEQYF. The CDR3 bases are TGTGCCAGCAGGTCCATTGGCGGGACTAGCGACACAGGGCCCTACGAGCAGTACTTC.